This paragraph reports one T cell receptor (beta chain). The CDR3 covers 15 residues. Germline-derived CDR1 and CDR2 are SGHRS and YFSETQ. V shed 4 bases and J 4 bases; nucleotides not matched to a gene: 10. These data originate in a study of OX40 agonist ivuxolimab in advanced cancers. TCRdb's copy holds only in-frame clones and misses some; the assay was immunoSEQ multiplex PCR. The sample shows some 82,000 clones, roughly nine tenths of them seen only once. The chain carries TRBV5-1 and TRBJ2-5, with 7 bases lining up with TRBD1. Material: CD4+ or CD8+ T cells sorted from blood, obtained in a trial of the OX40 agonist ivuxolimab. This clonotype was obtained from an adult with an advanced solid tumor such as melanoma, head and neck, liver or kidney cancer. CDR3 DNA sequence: TGCGCCAGCAGCACAGGGGCCAAGGGAGCAGAGACCCAGTACTTC. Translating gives CASSTGAKGAETQYF.